These T cell receptor beta chains were read from a single sample in a study of cytomegalovirus exposure and HLA in healthy donors. Measured with immunoSEQ multiplex PCR; TCRdb has only the in-frame clones, and not every one. Seen here are under 200,000 clones, roughly nine tenths observed once, and the top ten hold 4.5% to 7%. Sequencing was performed on PBMCs. The receptors originated from a woman in her twenties or thirties in good health and CMV-seronegative. Both conserved end residues are part of each CDR3. Fields, in order: clone size, V gene, D gene, J gene, CDR3 protein, CDR3 DNA. A D gene is named only where the DNA matches it firmly. Not all rows give a size; the values are once, few, many and, for expanded clones, a class.

-,TRBV7-9,TRBD2,TRBJ2-3,CASSGRDYSQYF,TGTGCCAGCAGCGGACGGGACTATTCGCAGTATTTT
-,TRBV27,-,TRBJ1-3,CASSLGGAVGNTIYF,TGTGCCAGCAGTTTGGGCGGGGCAGTCGGAAACACCATATATTTT
-,TRBV10-3,-,TRBJ2-7,CAISEGTYEQYF,TGTGCCATCAGTGAAGGCACCTACGAGCAGTACTTC
-,TRBV9,-,TRBJ2-7,CASSVAERGGEQYF,TGTGCCAGCAGCGTAGCTGAAAGGGGTGGAGAGCAGTACTTC
once,TRBV7-2,-,TRBJ2-5,CASSLGISLGQETQYF,TGTGCCAGCAGCTTAGGTATTTCACTCGGCCAAGAGACCCAGTACTTC
-,TRBV21-1,-,TRBJ2-3,CATTKSSGAINSETDTQYF,TGTGCCACTACTAAGTCGAGCGGGGCCATAAATTCGGAGACAGATACGCAGTATTTT
-,TRBV28,-,TRBJ1-2,CASRVGGKYGYTF,TGTGCCAGCAGAGTTGGGGGGAAATATGGCTACACCTTC
-,TRBV5-1,TRBD1,TRBJ2-5,CASSATPPGQGSRETQYF,TGCGCCAGCAGCGCCACCCCCCCGGGACAGGGGTCGCGGGAGACCCAGTACTTC
-,TRBV11-2,-,TRBJ1-3,CASSVKPGNTIYF,TGTGCCAGCAGCGTAAAACCAGGAAACACCATATATTTT
-,TRBV7-2,-,TRBJ2-5,CASSLALRWETQYF,TGTGCCAGCAGCTTAGCGCTGAGGTGGGAGACCCAGTACTTC
-,TRBV25-1,-,TRBJ2-3,CASSEWETVRDTQYF,TGTGCCAGCAGTGAATGGGAGACCGTGAGAGATACGCAGTATTTT